A single sample gave rise to the 10 T cell receptor beta chains below, sequenced in a study of T cell responses to AZD1222 COVID-19 vaccine. TCRdb keeps only in-frame clones here, not all; method: immunoSEQ multiplex PCR. The data hold more than 110,000 clones, with over 90% observed a single time. Sequences were derived from peripheral blood, sampled on day 0 of AZD1222 vaccination. The receptors were gathered from an adult in good health.

This clone was recorded only once. The rearrangement uses TRBV28 and TRBJ2-7, with a weak D call TRBD1 (6 bases). This CDR3 is 14 amino acids long. The germline V and J ends were trimmed by 5 bases and 0 bases, with 11 bases remaining between them. Germline V lookup: CDR1 MDHEN, CDR2 SYDVKM. The CDR3 DNA reads as TGTGCCAGCAGTCACTGGGACACCTCCTACGAGCAGTACTTC. It codes for CASSHWDTSYEQYF.

The gene calls are TRBV5-4 and TRBJ2-3; 7 nucleotides match TRBD1. In germline, CDR1 is SGHNT, CDR2 YYREEE (reference sequence). V shed 5 bases and J 2 bases; nucleotides not matched to a gene: 5. The CDR3 length is 14 residues. Written as DNA, the CDR3 is TGTGCCAGCAGACCGGACAGGTACACAGATACGCAGTATTTT. Translation: CASRPDRYTDTQYF.

The rearrangement links TRBV18 to TRBJ1-3; unclear D gene. Germline values: CDR1 KGHSH, CDR2 LQKENI. The CDR3 is made up of 15 amino acids. The V gene lost 2 bases and the J gene lost 4 bases, with 12 bases spanning the gap. The CDR3 is CASSPIKGKGNTIYF. The CDR3 DNA reads TGTGCCAGCTCACCAATTAAGGGAAAAGGAAACACCATATATTTT.

CDR3 in amino acids: CASSLVGTGRDGYTF. Here the CDR3 DNA reads TGTGCCAGCAGCTTGGTTGGGACAGGGCGGGATGGCTACACCTTC. This chain uses TRBV5-4 with TRBJ1-2; TRBD1 aligns across 9 bases. V was pared by 0 bases and J by 6 bases, with 6 bases of the junction left unmatched. The germline CDR1 and CDR2 sequences are SGHNT and YYREEE (reference sequence). CDR3 length equals 15 residues.

This sequence joins TRBV3-1 (or the pseudogene TRBV3-2) and TRBJ2-7; no firm D call. Trimming removed 0 bases from V and 0 bases from J, with 6 bases in between. Germline V lookup: CDR1 LGHDT, CDR2 YNNKEL (reference sequence). The CDR3 is 14 residues long. The DNA for the CDR3 is TGTGCCAGCAGCCAAGACGATATCTCCTACGAGCAGTACTTC. It translates to CASSQDDISYEQYF.

CDR3 residues: CASRPTLGGYTF. CDR3 in DNA: TGCGCCAGCAGGCCCACTTTGGGCGGCTACACCTTC. The chain combines TRBV10-2 with TRBJ1-2; D is unresolved. The CDR3 extends over 12 amino acids. Germline V CDR1 and CDR2: WSHSY, SAAADI. The V and J ends lost 6 bases and 8 bases respectively, with 13 bases between them.

The chain carries TRBV5-1 and TRBJ2-2; D uncertain. The ends were cut back, 0 bases at V and 5 bases at J, with 14 bases in the middle. CDR3 length: 16 amino acids. Per germline, CDR1 SGHRS and CDR2 YFSETQ. The CDR3 protein is CASSLDGRGLTGELFF. DNA of the CDR3: TGCGCCAGCAGCTTGGACGGAAGAGGCCTGACCGGGGAGCTGTTTTTT.

The chain employs TRBV5-1 and TRBJ1-1; 7 bases map to TRBD1. Trimming cost V 4 bases and J 1 base; bases outside gene matches: 4. This CDR3 is 14 amino acids long. The germline V gene has CDR1 SGHRS and CDR2 YFSETQ. CDR3 sequence: CASSIQGTNTEAFF. CDR3 coding DNA: TGCGCCAGCAGCATACAGGGGACGAACACTGAAGCTTTCTTT.

DNA for the CDR3: TGTGCCAGCAGTGCGCGGTCTGATAATTCACCCCTCCACTTT. Translated: CASSARSDNSPLHF. J is TRBJ1-6 and V is TRBV2; D remains unclear. V dropped 4 bases and J dropped 5 bases, with 9 bases sitting between them. The CDR3 loop spans 14 amino acids. Germline CDR1 SNHLY, CDR2 FYNNEI.

The chain couples TRBV3-1 (or the pseudogene TRBV3-2) to TRBJ2-1, with 10 nucleotides matching TRBD2. The germline V gene has CDR1 LGHDT and CDR2 YNNKEL (reference sequence). V shed 0 bases and J 6 bases; nucleotides not matched to a gene: 2. CDR3 length: 15 amino acids. This CDR3 is CASSQDRLAGNEQFF. CDR3 nucleotide sequence: TGTGCCAGCAGCCAAGATCGACTAGCGGGCAATGAGCAGTTCTTC.